Detailed here is one T cell receptor beta chain. Primed by a sample-barcoded 5' primer and a J-beta primer mix, a second PCR proceeded for about 7 to 11 cycles. TCRdb passed the 5' RACE reads through MiXCR, listing each CDR3 protein once. The data contain around 1,000,000 distinct CDR3 sequences, roughly 24% of them seen just once; the ten biggest clones take up around 0.75%. Each donor supplied roughly 9 milliliters of peripheral blood. This sample was included in a study of blood T cells in healthy people across ages. Another study also made use of these data, one on T cells of mothers and their children. That study adds: More than 5 children and their three healthy Caucasian mothers were the donors. A second PCR was performed with the M1S primer. This primer added sample barcodes and 2-4 random nucleotides.

The origin of this receptor is a girl aged 2 to 10 in good health. The sample was blood.

The CDR3, as DNA: TGTGCCAGCAGCTTCGCTGTTACGGGACAGTCGGGTCACAATGAGCAGTTCTTC. As protein: CASSFAVTGQSGHNEQFF. This chain joins TRBV7-9 and TRBJ2-1; 7 bases are shared with TRBD1. With 3 bases clipped from V and 5 bases from J, the junction kept 16 bases outside the gene matches. This CDR3 is built from 18 residues. Germline CDR1 is SEHNR and CDR2 is FQNEAQ (reference sequence).